The clone carrying this T cell receptor (beta chain) is a singleton in its sample. The target antigen is unknown. Using constant-segment primers, 5'RACE produced TCR alpha and TCR beta cDNA libraries carrying sample barcodes and UMIs. MiXCR, run by TCRdb on the 5' RACE reads, gives a single entry per CDR3 protein. The table shows a few hundred thousand distinct CDR3 sequences, with approximately 15% occurring only once. The sample belongs to a study of T-cell memory formation after mild COVID-19. Findings and limits, study-wide: Day 15 to 85 contracting clones showed balanced CD4/CD8; later expanders leaned CD4+. Second-wave clones peaking on day 37 lacked confirmed SARS-CoV-2 specificity.

Trimming pared 5 bases from V and 1 base from J, leaving 8 bases between. There are 13 residues in the CDR3. In germline, CDR1 is SGHTA, CDR2 FQGNSA. The sequenced sample was PBMCs or a T cell subset sorted from them (not recorded which). The V call is TRBV7-2, the J call TRBJ1-2; maybe TRBD1 (5 bases). The source is a man in his late teens or twenties who had mild COVID-19 (a few samples of this study predate the infection). Cell type and time point are not known. Here the CDR3 reads CASSAGVNYGYTF. As DNA, the CDR3 is TGTGCCAGCAGCGCGGGGGTTAACTATGGCTACACCTTC.